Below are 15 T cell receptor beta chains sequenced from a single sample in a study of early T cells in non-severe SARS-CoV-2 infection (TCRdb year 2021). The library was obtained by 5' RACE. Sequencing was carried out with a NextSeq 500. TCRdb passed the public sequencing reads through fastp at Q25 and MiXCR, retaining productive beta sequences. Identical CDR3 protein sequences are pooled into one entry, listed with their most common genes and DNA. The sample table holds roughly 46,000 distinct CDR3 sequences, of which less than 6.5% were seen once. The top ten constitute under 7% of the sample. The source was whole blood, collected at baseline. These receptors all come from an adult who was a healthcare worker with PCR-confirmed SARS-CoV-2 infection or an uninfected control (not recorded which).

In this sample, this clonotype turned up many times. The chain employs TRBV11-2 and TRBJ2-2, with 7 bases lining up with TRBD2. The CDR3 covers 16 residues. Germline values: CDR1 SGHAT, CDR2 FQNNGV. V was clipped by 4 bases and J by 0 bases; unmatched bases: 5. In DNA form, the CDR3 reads TGTGCCAGCAGCTCAGCGGGGAGGCCGAACACCGGGGAGCTGTTTTTT. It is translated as CASSSAGRPNTGELFF.

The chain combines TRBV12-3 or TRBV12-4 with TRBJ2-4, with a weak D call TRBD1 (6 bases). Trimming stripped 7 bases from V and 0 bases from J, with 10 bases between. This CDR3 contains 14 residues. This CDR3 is CASKDSLAKNIQYF. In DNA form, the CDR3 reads TGTGCCAGCAAGGACAGTCTAGCCAAAAACATTCAGTACTTC.

In DNA form, the CDR3 reads TGTGCCAGCAGCTCCCCGACACCGCCTAACTATGGCTACACCTTC. Translation: CASSSPTPPNYGYTF. The V call is TRBV13, the J call TRBJ1-2; D is undetermined. The V gene lost 4 bases and the J gene lost 0 bases, with 12 bases spanning the gap. CDR3 length equals 15 residues. CDR1 is PRHDT, CDR2 FYEKMQ, per germline (reference sequence).

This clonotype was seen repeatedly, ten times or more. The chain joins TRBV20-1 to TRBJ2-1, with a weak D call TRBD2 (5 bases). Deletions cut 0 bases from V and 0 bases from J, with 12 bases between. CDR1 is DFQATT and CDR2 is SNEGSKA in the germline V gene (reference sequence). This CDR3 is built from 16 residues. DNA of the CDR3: TGCAGTGCTAGAGATCGTGTGGGGAGCTCCTACAATGAGCAGTTCTTC. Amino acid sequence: CSARDRVGSSYNEQFF.

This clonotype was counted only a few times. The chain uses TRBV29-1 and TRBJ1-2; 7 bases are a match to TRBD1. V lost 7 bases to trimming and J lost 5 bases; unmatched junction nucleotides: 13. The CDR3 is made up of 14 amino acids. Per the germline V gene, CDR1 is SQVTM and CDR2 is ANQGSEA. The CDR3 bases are TGCAGCGCCCAAGAAGACAGGGAGGTTTATGGCTACACCTTC. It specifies CSAQEDREVYGYTF.

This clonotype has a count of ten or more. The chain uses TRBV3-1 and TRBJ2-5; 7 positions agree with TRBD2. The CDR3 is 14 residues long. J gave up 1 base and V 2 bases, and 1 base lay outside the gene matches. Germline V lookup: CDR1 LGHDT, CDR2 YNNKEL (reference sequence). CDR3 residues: CASSQTSAQETQYF. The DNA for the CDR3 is TGTGCCAGCAGCCAAACTAGCGCCCAAGAGACCCAGTACTTC.

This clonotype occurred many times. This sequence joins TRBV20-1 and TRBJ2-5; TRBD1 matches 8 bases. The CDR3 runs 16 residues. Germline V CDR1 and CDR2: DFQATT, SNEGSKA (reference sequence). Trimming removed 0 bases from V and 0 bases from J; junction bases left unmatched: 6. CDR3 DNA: TGCAGTGCTAGAGATAGCTGGACAGGGCACCAAGAGACCCAGTACTTC. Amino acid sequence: CSARDSWTGHQETQYF.

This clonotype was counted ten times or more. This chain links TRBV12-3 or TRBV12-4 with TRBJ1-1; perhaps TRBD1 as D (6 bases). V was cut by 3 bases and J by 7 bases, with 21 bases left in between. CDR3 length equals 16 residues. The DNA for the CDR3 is TGTGCCAGCAGTTTGGGCAGGGTTGTGGGACAAAGTGAAGCTTTCTTT. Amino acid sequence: CASSLGRVVGQSEAFF.

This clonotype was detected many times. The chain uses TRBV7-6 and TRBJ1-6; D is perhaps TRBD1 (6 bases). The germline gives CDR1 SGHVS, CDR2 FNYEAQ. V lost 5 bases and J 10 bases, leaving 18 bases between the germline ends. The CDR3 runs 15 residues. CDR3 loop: CASSPAVERGSPLHF. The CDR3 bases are TGTGCCAGCAGCCCCGCCGTTGAGAGGGGGTCACCCCTCCACTTT.

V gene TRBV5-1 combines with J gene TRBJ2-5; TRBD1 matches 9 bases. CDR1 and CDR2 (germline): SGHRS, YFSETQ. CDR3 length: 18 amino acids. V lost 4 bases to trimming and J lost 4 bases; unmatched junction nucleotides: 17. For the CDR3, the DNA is TGCGCCAGCAGCCCAAACGCCCGGGACAGGGTGATAAGAGAGACCCAGTACTTC. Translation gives CASSPNARDRVIRETQYF. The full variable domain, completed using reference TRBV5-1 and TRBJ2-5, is KAGVTQTPRYLIKTRGQQVTLSCSPISGHRSVSWYQQTPGQGLQFLFEYFSETQRNKGNFPGRFSGRQFSNSRSEMNVSTLELGDSALYLCASSPNARDRVIRETQYFGPGTRLLVL.

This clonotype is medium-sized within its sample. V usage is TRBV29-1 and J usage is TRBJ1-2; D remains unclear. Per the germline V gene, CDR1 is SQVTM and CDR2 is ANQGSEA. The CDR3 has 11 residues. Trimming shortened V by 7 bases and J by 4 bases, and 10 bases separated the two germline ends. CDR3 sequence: CSADWGYGYTF. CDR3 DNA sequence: TGCAGCGCAGATTGGGGCTATGGCTACACCTTC.

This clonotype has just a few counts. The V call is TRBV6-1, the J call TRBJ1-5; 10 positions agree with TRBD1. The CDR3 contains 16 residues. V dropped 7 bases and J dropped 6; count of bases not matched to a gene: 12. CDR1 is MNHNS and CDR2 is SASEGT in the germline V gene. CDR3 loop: CASTPGQGVFSQPQHF. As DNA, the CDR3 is TGTGCCAGCACCCCCGGACAGGGGGTGTTTAGTCAGCCCCAGCATTTT.

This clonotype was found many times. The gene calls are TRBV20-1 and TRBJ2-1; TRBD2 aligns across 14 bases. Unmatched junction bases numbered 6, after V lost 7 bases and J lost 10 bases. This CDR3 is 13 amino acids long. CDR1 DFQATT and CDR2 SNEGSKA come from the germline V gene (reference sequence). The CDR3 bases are TGCAGTGGGGCGGGACTAGCGGGAGCCGAGCAGTTCTTC. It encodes CSGAGLAGAEQFF.

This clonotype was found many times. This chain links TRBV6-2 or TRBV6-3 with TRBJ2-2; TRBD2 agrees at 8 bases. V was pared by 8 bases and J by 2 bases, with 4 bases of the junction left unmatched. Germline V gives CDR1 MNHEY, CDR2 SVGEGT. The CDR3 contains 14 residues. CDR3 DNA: TGTGCCAGCCGGACTAGCAGAAACACCGGGGAGCTGTTTTTT. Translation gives CASRTSRNTGELFF.

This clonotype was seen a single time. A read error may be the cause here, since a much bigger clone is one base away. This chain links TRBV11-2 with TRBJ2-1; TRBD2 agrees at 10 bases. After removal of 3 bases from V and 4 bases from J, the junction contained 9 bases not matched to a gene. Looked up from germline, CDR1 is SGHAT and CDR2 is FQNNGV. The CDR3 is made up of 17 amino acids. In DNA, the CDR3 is TGTGCCAGCAGCTTCTGTCTAGCGGGAGTTGCGTACAATGAGCAGTTCTTC. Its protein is CASSFCLAGVAYNEQFF.